The 6 T cell receptor beta chains below were found in one sample sequenced in a study of blood T cell repertoires in COVID-19 (dated by TCRdb to 2020 to 2022). Libraries were made using the immunoSEQ multiplex PCR assay. TCRdb carries this immuneACCESS record with in-frame sequences only. Its versions omit some clonotypes, under half of them owing to an unresolved V gene in the studies checked, with the rest unexplained. The sample table holds approximately 180,000 clones, of which roughly 87% were seen once. Around 1.4% of the sample is held by the ten biggest clonotypes. The sequencing input was peripheral blood. These receptors all come from a woman between 50 and 59 years old with acute or convalescent COVID-19.

The J gene is TRBJ2-7, the V gene TRBV5-8, with 7 positions matching TRBD1. CDR3 length: 16 amino acids. CDR1 and CDR2 from the germline V gene are SGHTS and YDEGEE. The junction had 10 bases not matched to a gene; V was cut back by 3 bases and J by 1 base. The CDR3 DNA is TGTGCCAGCAGCTCTTATCAGGACAGGCCTTCCTACGAGCAGTACTTC. This sequence encodes CASSSYQDRPSYEQYF.

The chain uses TRBV27 and TRBJ1-1; D may be TRBD1 (6 bases). The CDR3 length is 15 residues. Trimming took 5 bases from V and 1 from J, leaving 14 bases between them. The germline gives CDR1 MNHEY, CDR2 SMNVEV (reference sequence). CDR3 nucleotide sequence: TGTGCCAGCAGTCCAGTGGGGGGGCCGAACACTGAAGCTTTCTTT. Translation: CASSPVGGPNTEAFF.

The gene calls are TRBV19 and TRBJ2-2; 7 bases map to TRBD1. Germline-derived CDR1 and CDR2 are LNHDA and SQIVND (reference sequence). The CDR3 is 14 residues long. Germline trimming cut 8 bases from V and 1 base from J; bases unmatched to any gene: 4. CDR3 residues: CASEQGMNTGELFF. CDR3 coding DNA: TGTGCCAGTGAACAGGGGATGAACACCGGGGAGCTGTTTTTT.

This clone was detected only once. V gene TRBV30 combines with J gene TRBJ1-3; 9 nucleotides align to TRBD1. Germline V gene data show CDR1 as GTSNPN and CDR2 as SVGIG (reference sequence). The CDR3 contains 15 residues. V lost 1 base and J lost 3; bases outside the gene matches: 4. CDR3 region: CAWSGTGGIGNTIYF. CDR3 sequence (DNA): TGTGCCTGGAGTGGAACAGGGGGCATTGGAAACACCATATATTTT.

The chain links TRBV9 to TRBJ2-2; TRBD1 matches at 7 bases. The CDR3 spans 14 residues. J was trimmed by 5 bases and V by 4 bases; bases with no gene match: 5. Germline V CDR1 and CDR2: SGDLS, YYNGEE. The CDR3 sequence: CASSTRTGTGELFF. The CDR3, as DNA: TGTGCCAGCAGCACCCGGACAGGAACCGGGGAGCTGTTTTTT.

The chain employs TRBV6-4 and TRBJ2-1; weak D call: TRBD2 (5 bases). V lost 8 bases to trimming and J lost 5 bases, with 13 bases between them. The CDR3 covers 13 residues. Germline CDR1 MRHNA, CDR2 SNTAGT. Here the CDR3 DNA reads TGTGCCAGCTCGGCTAGCCCTAACAATGAGCAGTTCTTC. Amino acid sequence: CASSASPNNEQFF.